One sample yielded the 20 T cell receptor beta chains listed below, sequenced in a study of T cell responses to AZD1222 COVID-19 vaccine (dated by TCRdb to about 2021). The receptor library was made with the immunoSEQ multiplex PCR assay. Not all clones reach the TCRdb copy of this immuneACCESS table, which keeps in-frame sequences only. Checked studies attribute under half of the gap to unresolved V genes and leave the rest unexplained. This sample gives some 170,000 clones in total; about 87% of them show up just once. The ten largest clonotypes hold 3.5% to 4.5% of the sample. This specimen's time point label, interpreted: about 28 days (+/-7) after the second vaccine dose. Sample treatment or condition, as interpreted from the label and publication: meningococcal conjugate vaccine given as trial control. Sequenced material: peripheral blood, taken 28 days after the second dose of the MenACWY control vaccine. The receptors were sampled from an adult who received the MenACWY meningococcal vaccine as a control.

The chain uses TRBV7-7 and TRBJ2-2; D is tentatively TRBD1 or TRBD2 (6 bases each). Germline V gene sequence: CDR1 SSHAT, CDR2 FNYEAQ (reference sequence). The CDR3 covers 15 residues. V lost 3 bases to trimming and J lost 8 bases, with 16 bases between them. CDR3 region: CASSFQQRGAGELFF. The CDR3 nucleotides read TGTGCCAGCAGCTTCCAACAAAGGGGGGCAGGGGAGCTGTTTTTT.

V and J are TRBV6-5 and TRBJ1-3, with TRBD1 as a possible D gene (6 bases). There are 15 residues in the CDR3. Germline CDR1 and CDR2: MNHEY and SVGAGI. V was cut by 6 bases and J by 0 bases, with 12 bases left in between. CDR3 residues: CASRLQGTSGNTIYF. CDR3 in DNA: TGTGCCAGCAGGTTACAGGGTACCTCTGGAAACACCATATATTTT.

The V gene is TRBV29-1, the J gene TRBJ1-2; no definite D call. V was shortened by 4 bases and J by 0 bases, with 12 bases between the two germline ends. The CDR3 loop spans 14 amino acids. Germline V gene lookup returns CDR1 SQVTM and CDR2 ANQGSEA. The CDR3 is CSVVSALSNYGYTF. In nucleotides, the CDR3 is TGCAGCGTTGTCTCGGCCCTGTCTAACTATGGCTACACCTTC.

The rearrangement joins TRBV28 to TRBJ2-5; the D is unclear. CDR1 is MDHEN, CDR2 SYDVKM, per germline. The CDR3 loop spans 14 amino acids. Trimming shortened V by 6 bases and J by 4 bases, and 15 bases separated the two germline ends. The chain's CDR3 is CASSPDGWGETQYF. CDR3 nucleotide sequence: TGTGCCAGCAGCCCAGACGGGTGGGGAGAGACCCAGTACTTC.

The V gene is TRBV28, the J gene TRBJ2-1; no definite D call. Germline V gives CDR1 MDHEN, CDR2 SYDVKM. The CDR3 spans 19 residues. Trimming stripped 5 bases from V and 0 bases from J, with 23 bases between. Written as DNA, the CDR3 is TGTGCCAGCAGTCCCCATGGGGTCCGAGATGGTAGCTCCTACAATGAGCAGTTCTTC. Its translation is CASSPHGVRDGSSYNEQFF.

The chain has TRBV18 and TRBJ1-2; D remains unclear. V was shortened by 3 bases and J by 8 bases, with 19 bases between the two germline ends. Germline CDR1 reads KGHSH; CDR2 reads LQKENI. The CDR3 runs 15 residues. CDR3 sequence (DNA): TGTGCCAGCTCACCGACCTATTTTTTTGGTGCCGGCTACACCTTC. Protein: CASSPTYFFGAGYTF.

The CDR3 region is CASSSSGFTSYEQYF. CDR3 DNA sequence: TGTGCCAGCAGTTCCTCGGGATTCACCTCCTACGAGCAGTACTTC. The V gene is TRBV28, the J gene TRBJ2-7; tentative D call: TRBD2 (5 bases). Per the germline V gene, CDR1 is MDHEN and CDR2 is SYDVKM. V shed 4 bases and J shed 0 bases, with 13 bases lying between them. The CDR3 runs 15 residues.

The genes are TRBV28 and TRBJ2-7; D ambiguous. V was shortened by 10 bases and J by 4 bases, with 8 bases between the two germline ends. CDR1 and CDR2 (germline): MDHEN, SYDVKM. There are 10 residues in the CDR3. The CDR3 here is CATEYYEQYF. CDR3 DNA sequence: TGTGCCACCGAGTATTACGAGCAGTACTTC. Full variable domain (missing parts from reference TRBV28 and TRBJ2-7): DVKVTQSSRYLVKRTGEKVFLECVQDMDHENMFWYRQDPGLGLRLIYFSYDVKMKEKGDIPEGYSVSREKKERFSLILESASTNQTSMYLCATEYYEQYFGPGTRLTVT.

The CDR3 loop reads CASSLTGTGTDTQYF. In nucleotides, the CDR3 is TGTGCCAGCAGCTTAACAGGGACCGGGACAGATACGCAGTATTTT. This chain joins TRBV7-3 and TRBJ2-3, with D possibly being TRBD1 or TRBD2 (5 bases each). The length of the CDR3 is 15 residues. The V gene lost 0 bases and the J gene lost 3 bases, with 10 bases spanning the gap. From germline, CDR1 is SGHTA and CDR2 FQGTGA.

This clone was observed a few times. This rearrangement joins TRBV7-9 to TRBJ1-4; D is uncertain. Germline-derived CDR1 and CDR2 are SEHNR and FQNEAQ (reference sequence). The CDR3 sequence is 19 residues long. V was shortened by 5 bases and J by 5 bases, with 27 bases between the two germline ends. CDR3 DNA sequence: TGTGCCAGCAGCCCCCAAGGCTTCCGCTTGGTAGGGCTGAATGAAAAACTGTTTTTT. As protein: CASSPQGFRLVGLNEKLFF.

The rearrangement uses TRBV5-1 and TRBJ1-2, with 8 bases identical to TRBD1. This CDR3 has 14 amino acids. From germline, CDR1 is SGHRS and CDR2 YFSETQ. J lost 2 bases, V lost 4 bases, and 4 bases had no gene match. The CDR3 region is CASSLQGENYGYTF. The CDR3, as DNA: TGCGCCAGCAGCCTACAGGGGGAAAACTATGGCTACACCTTC.

The chain joins TRBV24-1 to TRBJ2-7, with TRBD1 as a possible D gene (5 bases). Per germline, CDR1 KGHDR and CDR2 SFDVKD. V shed 0 bases and J shed 2 bases, with 10 bases lying between them. The CDR3 has 15 amino acids. DNA for the CDR3: TGTGCCACCAGTGATTTGGGGCAGGGAACCTACGAGCAGTACTTC. The encoded protein is CATSDLGQGTYEQYF.

CDR3 nucleotide sequence: TGTGCCACCAGACAGAGTCATATCCAGCCCCAGCATTTT. Translated: CATRQSHIQPQHF. The chain couples TRBV27 to TRBJ1-5; a possible D gene is TRBD1 (5 bases). The V end lost 10 bases, the J end lost 7 bases, and 17 bases lay between the germline ends. The CDR3 totals 13 residues. Germline-derived CDR1 and CDR2 are MNHEY and SMNVEV (reference sequence).

V usage is TRBV13 and J usage is TRBJ2-3; D is ambiguous. CDR3 size: 15 residues. Germline V gene sequence: CDR1 PRHDT, CDR2 FYEKMQ (reference sequence). V dropped 2 bases and J dropped 0 bases, with 9 bases sitting between them. This chain's CDR3 is CASSLLGSSTDTQYF. The CDR3 DNA reads as TGTGCCAGCAGCTTACTCGGGTCTAGCACAGATACGCAGTATTTT. Combining the CDR3 with reference TRBV13 and TRBJ2-3 gives the whole variable domain AAGVIQSPRHLIKEKRETATLKCYPIPRHDTVYWYQQGPGQDPQFLISFYEKMQSDKGSIPDRFSAQQFSDYHSELNMSSLELGDSALYFCASSLLGSSTDTQYFGPGTRLTVL.

The chain uses TRBV11-3 and TRBJ2-2; 8 bases are a match to TRBD2. The CDR3 loop spans 16 amino acids. Germline values: CDR1 SGHNT, CDR2 YENEEA. With V trimmed by 6 bases and J by 3 bases, 9 bases remained unmatched. CDR3 sequence reads: CASSLNSGSDTGELFF. As DNA, the CDR3 is TGTGCCAGCAGTCTTAACAGCGGGAGCGACACCGGGGAGCTGTTTTTT. Supplemented by reference TRBV11-3 and TRBJ2-2, the full variable domain reads EAGVVQSPRYKIIEKKQPVAFWCNPISGHNTLYWYLQNLGQGPELLIRYENEEAVDDSQLPKDRFSAERLKGVDSTLKIQPAELGDSAVYLCASSLNSGSDTGELFFGEGSRLTVL.

V usage is TRBV7-9 and J usage is TRBJ2-5; D gene uncertain. This CDR3 contains 15 residues. The V end lost 4 bases, the J end lost 3 bases, and 15 bases lay between the germline ends. CDR1 is SEHNR, CDR2 FQNEAQ, per germline (reference sequence). The CDR3 protein is CASSSPYREKETQYF. The DNA for the CDR3 is TGTGCCAGCAGCTCCCCCTACCGAGAGAAAGAGACCCAGTACTTC.

The CDR3 DNA follows: TGTGCCAGCTCACCAATTCTGGCCAATGAGCAGTTCTTC. Amino acids: CASSPILANEQFF. The V call is TRBV18, the J call TRBJ2-1; D remains ambiguous. Germline values: CDR1 KGHSH, CDR2 LQKENI. V was clipped by 2 bases and J by 6 bases, with 8 bases between them. The CDR3 sequence is 13 residues long.

The chain is built from TRBV29-1 and TRBJ2-1, with 7 positions matching TRBD2. The CDR3 has 15 residues. Germline V gene data show CDR1 as SQVTM and CDR2 as ANQGSEA. V was pared by 3 bases and J by 0 bases, with 5 bases of the junction left unmatched. The CDR3 protein is CSVEGGRDSYNEQFF. CDR3 DNA: TGCAGCGTTGAGGGGGGGAGGGACTCCTACAATGAGCAGTTCTTC.

This chain connects TRBV24-1 to TRBJ2-6, with 7 bases aligning to TRBD1. The junction had 4 bases not matched to a gene; V was cut back by 5 bases and J by 1 base. The CDR3 contains 16 residues. The germline CDR1 and CDR2 sequences are KGHDR and SFDVKD. CDR3 bases: TGTGCCACCAGTGCGCGACAGGGTTCTGGGGCCAACGTCCTGACTTTC. Protein: CATSARQGSGANVLTF.

V gene TRBV5-4 combines with J gene TRBJ2-7; D is unclear. The CDR3 has 15 amino acids. V was shortened by 0 bases and J by 4 bases, with 14 bases between the two germline ends. From germline, CDR1 is SGHNT and CDR2 YYREEE (reference sequence). The CDR3 region has the DNA TGTGCCAGCAGCTTGGACCCTGGGTCGGAGTACGAGCAGTACTTC. The encoded protein is CASSLDPGSEYEQYF.